This T cell receptor (beta chain) came from a study of OX40 agonist ivuxolimab in advanced cancers. Repertoires were generated with immunoSEQ multiplex PCR, while TCRdb's copy carries only in-frame clones and drops some. Here the sample spans tens of thousands of clones, 70% to 90% being singletons. The CDR3 loop spans 14 amino acids. In germline, CDR1 is MNHNS, CDR2 SASEGT. This clonotype was sampled from an adult with an advanced solid tumor such as melanoma, head and neck, liver or kidney cancer. The input for sequencing was CD4+ or CD8+ T cells sorted from blood, taken in a trial of the OX40 agonist ivuxolimab. The J gene is TRBJ1-2, the V gene TRBV6-1, with TRBD1 matching over 7 bases. CDR3 in amino acids: CASDLGQVAYGYTF. CDR3 DNA sequence: TGTGCTTCCGACCTCGGACAGGTCGCGTATGGCTACACCTTC.